This T cell receptor (beta chain) was captured in a study of OX40 agonist ivuxolimab in advanced cancers. The CDR3 spans 15 residues. Trimming took off 4 bases at V and 1 base at J, with 9 bases between the two ends. Per the germline V gene, CDR1 is SGHTS and CDR2 is YDEGEE. Generated by immunoSEQ multiplex PCR, the TCRdb table keeps only in-frame clones and is missing some. Of approximately 77,000 clones listed, about 82% are singletons. Here the sequenced sample was CD4+ or CD8+ T cells sorted from blood, taken in a trial of the OX40 agonist ivuxolimab. This chain links TRBV5-8 with TRBJ2-6; D possibly corresponds to TRBD2 (6 bases). The TCR originated in an adult with an advanced solid tumor such as melanoma, head and neck, liver or kidney cancer. In nucleotides, the CDR3 is TGTGCCAGCAGCCGCGGGGAATCTGGGGCCAACGTCCTGACTTTC. Protein: CASSRGESGANVLTF.